These T cell receptor beta chains were read from a single sample in a study of Graves' ophthalmopathy and Graves' hyperthyroidism. TCRdb ran MiXCR on the multiplex PCR reads and lists one entry per CDR3 protein. This table has about 600,000 distinct CDR3 sequences, approximately 35% appearing once. Material for sequencing was peripheral blood or thyroid tissue (not recorded which). All receptors come from an adult man with Graves' hyperthyroidism. The CDR3 runs from the conserved cysteine through the conserved F or W. A D gene is named only where the DNA matches it firmly. Clone size is shown for a subset of rows, as once, few, many or a class of expanded clone.

d_call: -
v_call: TRBV20-1
clone_size: once
j_call: TRBJ2-7
cdr3_aa: CSARSGTPPGHEQYF
cdr3_nt: TGCAGTGCTAGATCCGGGACGCCACCGGGACACGAGCAGTACTTC

d_call: -
v_call: TRBV29-1
clone_size: many
j_call: TRBJ2-7
cdr3_aa: CSFQQEAAGQYF
cdr3_nt: TGCAGCTTCCAACAGGAGGCGGCGGGGCAGTACTTC

d_call: -
v_call: TRBV29-1
clone_size: many
j_call: TRBJ1-1
cdr3_aa: CSVPRAEDTEAFF
cdr3_nt: TGCAGCGTTCCCAGGGCAGAGGACACTGAAGCTTTCTTT

d_call: TRBD2
v_call: TRBV2
clone_size: many
j_call: TRBJ2-7
cdr3_aa: CASKGLVYEQYF
cdr3_nt: TGTGCCAGCAAGGGACTAGTCTACGAGCAGTACTTC

d_call: TRBD1
v_call: TRBV10-3
clone_size: -
j_call: TRBJ1-2
cdr3_aa: CAISSSGTGNYGYTF
cdr3_nt: TGTGCCATCAGTTCTTCCGGGACAGGGAATTATGGCTACACCTTC

d_call: -
v_call: TRBV9
clone_size: many
j_call: TRBJ1-2
cdr3_aa: CASSVDLSEYGYTF
cdr3_nt: TGTGCCAGCAGCGTAGATCTAAGCGAGTATGGCTACACCTTC

d_call: -
v_call: TRBV20-1
clone_size: -
j_call: TRBJ1-1
cdr3_aa: CSARTPGRSLNTEAFF
cdr3_nt: TGCAGTGCTAGAACCCCGGGGCGAAGCTTGAACACTGAAGCTTTCTTT

d_call: TRBD1
v_call: TRBV7-9
clone_size: many
j_call: TRBJ2-7
cdr3_aa: CASSKSGTAYYEQYF
cdr3_nt: TGTGCCAGCAGCAAATCCGGGACAGCGTATTACGAGCAGTACTTC

d_call: -
v_call: TRBV20-1
clone_size: many
j_call: TRBJ2-3
cdr3_aa: CSAREAVDGMQYF
cdr3_nt: TGCAGTGCTAGAGAGGCAGTGGACGGGATGCAGTATTTT

d_call: TRBD2
v_call: TRBV20-1
clone_size: many
j_call: TRBJ2-7
cdr3_aa: CSAGTSGITKPHEQYF
cdr3_nt: TGCAGCGCTGGGACTAGCGGGATCACGAAACCCCACGAGCAGTACTTC

d_call: TRBD1
v_call: TRBV25-1
clone_size: -
j_call: TRBJ1-2
cdr3_aa: CASSADPQGDYGYTF
cdr3_nt: TGTGCCAGCAGTGCCGACCCACAGGGGGACTATGGCTACACCTTC

d_call: -
v_call: TRBV9
clone_size: once
j_call: TRBJ1-5
cdr3_aa: CASSGDAASNQPQHF
cdr3_nt: TGTGCCAGCAGCGGGGATGCAGCTAGCAATCAGCCCCAGCATTTT

d_call: TRBD2
v_call: TRBV6-1
clone_size: many
j_call: TRBJ2-5
cdr3_aa: CASSATSGGRETQYF
cdr3_nt: TGTGCCAGCAGTGCGACTAGCGGGGGGCGTGAGACCCAGTACTTC

d_call: -
v_call: TRBV6-1
clone_size: few
j_call: TRBJ2-5
cdr3_aa: CASSILWQETQYF
cdr3_nt: TGTGCCAGCAGTATCTTATGGCAAGAGACCCAGTACTTC

d_call: TRBD1
v_call: TRBV7-9
clone_size: few
j_call: TRBJ2-7
cdr3_aa: CAWNMGTGGPYEQYF
cdr3_nt: TGTGCCTGGAACATGGGGACAGGGGGCCCCTACGAGCAGTACTTC

d_call: -
v_call: TRBV10-3
clone_size: -
j_call: TRBJ2-1
cdr3_aa: CAISDETLNEQFF
cdr3_nt: TGTGCCATCAGTGACGAGACGCTCAATGAGCAGTTCTTC

d_call: -
v_call: TRBV30
clone_size: -
j_call: TRBJ1-1
cdr3_aa: CAWGTQTGSEAFF
cdr3_nt: TGTGCCTGGGGTACACAAACAGGGTCTGAAGCTTTCTTT

d_call: -
v_call: TRBV20-1
clone_size: -
j_call: TRBJ1-3
cdr3_aa: CSARDPQSGNTIYF
cdr3_nt: TGCAGTGCTAGAGATCCCCAAAGCGGAAACACCATATATTTT

d_call: TRBD1
v_call: TRBV5-1
clone_size: many
j_call: TRBJ1-1
cdr3_aa: CASSLWTGGVGVTEAFF
cdr3_nt: TGCGCCAGCAGCCTATGGACAGGGGGCGTCGGAGTCACTGAAGCTTTCTTT

d_call: TRBD1
v_call: TRBV20-1
clone_size: many
j_call: TRBJ2-5
cdr3_aa: CSARDLRSDRQETQYF
cdr3_nt: TGCAGTGCTAGAGATCTACGCTCGGACAGGCAAGAGACCCAGTACTTC

d_call: TRBD1
v_call: TRBV12-3/TRBV12-4
clone_size: many
j_call: TRBJ1-5
cdr3_aa: CASKPGTGRNQPQHF
cdr3_nt: TGTGCCAGCAAACCCGGGACAGGGAGGAATCAGCCCCAGCATTTT

d_call: TRBD1
v_call: TRBV13
clone_size: -
j_call: TRBJ1-6
cdr3_aa: CASSFGQGLNPENSPLHF
cdr3_nt: TGTGCCAGCAGCTTTGGACAGGGTTTAAACCCGGAGAATTCACCCCTCCACTTT

d_call: TRBD1
v_call: TRBV20-1
clone_size: once
j_call: TRBJ1-4
cdr3_aa: CSAGAGTGGLTNEKLFF
cdr3_nt: TGCAGTGCTGGGGCCGGGACAGGGGGATTGACTAATGAAAAACTGTTTTTT

d_call: TRBD1
v_call: TRBV6-5
clone_size: many
j_call: TRBJ1-5
cdr3_aa: CASRERQGNSNQPQHF
cdr3_nt: TGTGCCAGCAGGGAGAGACAGGGCAATAGCAATCAGCCCCAGCATTTT

d_call: -
v_call: TRBV20-1
clone_size: many
j_call: TRBJ2-5
cdr3_aa: CSASDGYQETQYF
cdr3_nt: TGCAGTGCTAGCGACGGGTACCAAGAGACCCAGTACTTC

d_call: -
v_call: TRBV5-1
clone_size: few
j_call: TRBJ2-2
cdr3_aa: CASSLAGRILDTGELFF
cdr3_nt: TGCGCCAGCAGCTTGGCCGGGAGAATCCTTGACACCGGGGAGCTGTTTTTT

d_call: TRBD1
v_call: TRBV6-6
clone_size: few
j_call: TRBJ1-5
cdr3_aa: CASSLDRVLSNQPQHF
cdr3_nt: TGTGCCAGCAGTCTCGACAGGGTCTTAAGCAATCAGCCCCAGCATTTT

d_call: -
v_call: TRBV5-1
clone_size: -
j_call: TRBJ1-2
cdr3_aa: CASRNRGGGYTF
cdr3_nt: TGTGCCAGCCGCAATAGGGGGGGTGGCTACACCTTC

d_call: -
v_call: TRBV10-3
clone_size: once
j_call: TRBJ2-7
cdr3_aa: CASSQVGGPSYEQYF
cdr3_nt: TGTGCCAGTTCCCAGGTGGGGGGCCCCTCCTACGAGCAGTACTTC

d_call: -
v_call: TRBV2
clone_size: many
j_call: TRBJ2-2
cdr3_aa: CASRSDRRELFF
cdr3_nt: TGTGCCAGCAGATCGGACCGCCGGGAGCTGTTTTTT

d_call: -
v_call: TRBV5-1
clone_size: many
j_call: TRBJ1-5
cdr3_aa: CASSLGQDDQPQHF
cdr3_nt: TGCGCCAGCAGCTTGGGACAGGACGATCAGCCCCAGCATTTT

d_call: -
v_call: TRBV25-1
clone_size: -
j_call: TRBJ2-5
cdr3_aa: CASSASREPGETQYF
cdr3_nt: TGTGCCAGCAGTGCTAGCCGGGAGCCGGGGGAGACCCAGTACTTC

d_call: TRBD1
v_call: TRBV29-1
clone_size: -
j_call: TRBJ1-3
cdr3_aa: CSVERDSGYGVAREDTIYF
cdr3_nt: TGCAGCGTTGAGCGGGACAGCGGCTATGGGGTGGCACGAGAAGACACCATATATTTT

d_call: TRBD1
v_call: TRBV7-9
clone_size: many
j_call: TRBJ2-5
cdr3_aa: CASSLFQAGGETQYF
cdr3_nt: TGTGCCAGCAGCTTATTCCAGGCAGGGGGTGAGACCCAGTACTTC

d_call: TRBD2
v_call: TRBV7-2
clone_size: -
j_call: TRBJ2-5
cdr3_aa: CASGLASGGQETQYF
cdr3_nt: TGTGCCAGCGGCTTGGCTAGCGGGGGCCAAGAGACCCAGTACTTC

d_call: TRBD2
v_call: TRBV24-1
clone_size: -
j_call: TRBJ2-1
cdr3_aa: CATSGTGTSAYNEQFF
cdr3_nt: TGTGCCACCAGTGGCACCGGGACTAGCGCGTACAATGAGCAGTTCTTC

d_call: -
v_call: TRBV24-1
clone_size: -
j_call: TRBJ1-3
cdr3_aa: CATSDPGRYTIYF
cdr3_nt: TGTGCCACCAGTGACCCTGGGAGGTACACCATATATTTT

d_call: TRBD1
v_call: TRBV11-2
clone_size: many
j_call: TRBJ1-1
cdr3_aa: CASSLGRGREWTEAFF
cdr3_nt: TGTGCCAGCAGCTTAGGAAGGGGGCGTGAATGGACTGAAGCTTTCTTT

d_call: TRBD1
v_call: TRBV9
clone_size: many
j_call: TRBJ2-7
cdr3_aa: CASSVGPDRAHEQYF
cdr3_nt: TGTGCCAGCAGCGTAGGGCCTGACAGGGCCCACGAGCAGTACTTC

d_call: TRBD1
v_call: TRBV20-1
clone_size: -
j_call: TRBJ2-6
cdr3_aa: CSARAKGQGANVLTF
cdr3_nt: TGCAGTGCTAGAGCTAAGGGACAGGGGGCCAACGTCCTGACTTTC

d_call: TRBD2
v_call: TRBV20-1
clone_size: -
j_call: TRBJ2-1
cdr3_aa: CSAGGEPGLAEDEQFF
cdr3_nt: TGCAGTGCTGGAGGGGAACCGGGACTAGCGGAGGATGAGCAGTTCTTC

d_call: -
v_call: TRBV12-3/TRBV12-4
clone_size: once
j_call: TRBJ1-5
cdr3_aa: CAGSLSPGQPQHF
cdr3_nt: TGTGCCGGCAGTTTATCCCCTGGCCAGCCCCAGCATTTT

d_call: -
v_call: TRBV7-2
clone_size: many
j_call: TRBJ1-2
cdr3_aa: CASSLELDSYGYTF
cdr3_nt: TGTGCCAGCAGCTTGGAATTGGACAGCTATGGCTACACCTTC

d_call: -
v_call: TRBV29-1
clone_size: -
j_call: TRBJ1-2
cdr3_aa: CSSDKGDNYGYTF
cdr3_nt: TGCAGCAGTGACAAAGGGGACAACTATGGCTACACCTTC

d_call: -
v_call: TRBV2
clone_size: -
j_call: TRBJ1-2
cdr3_aa: CASTAFDRNYGYTF
cdr3_nt: TGTGCCAGCACCGCCTTCGACAGAAACTATGGCTACACCTTC

d_call: -
v_call: TRBV7-3
clone_size: -
j_call: TRBJ2-3
cdr3_aa: CASSLGGGLGTDTQYF
cdr3_nt: TGTGCCAGCAGCTTAGGGGGGGGGCTGGGCACAGATACGCAGTATTTT

d_call: TRBD2
v_call: TRBV29-1
clone_size: -
j_call: TRBJ2-5
cdr3_aa: CSVIRRGETQYF
cdr3_nt: TGCAGCGTTATTCGGCGGGGGGAGACCCAGTACTTC

d_call: -
v_call: TRBV7-9
clone_size: -
j_call: TRBJ1-6
cdr3_aa: CASSSTKPAGGQRINNSPLHF
cdr3_nt: TGTGCCAGCAGCTCCACCAAACCTGCGGGGGGGCAGCGGATTAATAATTCACCCCTCCACTTT

d_call: -
v_call: TRBV5-6
clone_size: -
j_call: TRBJ1-1
cdr3_aa: CASSLGGGAYSTEAFF
cdr3_nt: TGTGCCAGCAGCTTGGGGGGGGGCGCTTACAGCACTGAAGCTTTCTTT

d_call: TRBD2
v_call: TRBV2
clone_size: many
j_call: TRBJ2-2
cdr3_aa: CASSEPLAGTNTGELFF
cdr3_nt: TGTGCCAGCAGTGAACCCCTAGCGGGTACGAACACCGGGGAGCTGTTTTTT

d_call: -
v_call: TRBV6-5
clone_size: few
j_call: TRBJ1-1
cdr3_aa: CASSYREAKGGDEAFF
cdr3_nt: TGTGCCAGCAGTTATAGAGAGGCGAAGGGAGGAGATGAAGCTTTCTTT

d_call: TRBD1
v_call: TRBV30
clone_size: few
j_call: TRBJ1-2
cdr3_aa: CAWSVRDRGYGYTF
cdr3_nt: TGTGCCTGGAGTGTACGGGACAGGGGCTATGGCTACACCTTC

d_call: -
v_call: TRBV5-1
clone_size: many
j_call: TRBJ2-2
cdr3_aa: CASSLGLTNTGELFF
cdr3_nt: TGCGCCAGCAGCTTGGGTCTAACGAACACCGGGGAGCTGTTTTTT

d_call: -
v_call: TRBV6-5
clone_size: many
j_call: TRBJ1-6
cdr3_aa: CASSYSEDSPLHF
cdr3_nt: TGTGCCAGCAGTTACTCGGAAGATTCACCCCTCCACTTT

d_call: -
v_call: TRBV29-1
clone_size: many
j_call: TRBJ1-1
cdr3_aa: CSVEVGGNTEAFF
cdr3_nt: TGCAGCGTTGAAGTGGGAGGTAACACTGAAGCTTTCTTT

d_call: -
v_call: TRBV10-2
clone_size: once
j_call: TRBJ2-7
cdr3_aa: CASVVGQGPYEQYF
cdr3_nt: TGCGCCAGCGTTGTGGGTCAGGGCCCCTACGAGCAGTACTTC

d_call: -
v_call: TRBV20-1
clone_size: -
j_call: TRBJ2-2
cdr3_aa: CSARDITASANTGELFF
cdr3_nt: TGCAGTGCTAGAGATATTACGGCGTCGGCGAACACCGGGGAGCTGTTTTTT

d_call: TRBD2
v_call: TRBV29-1
clone_size: -
j_call: TRBJ2-7
cdr3_aa: CSVLRSGTNYEQYF
cdr3_nt: TGCAGCGTGTTACGTAGCGGGACAAACTACGAGCAGTACTTC

d_call: -
v_call: TRBV7-9
clone_size: many
j_call: TRBJ2-7
cdr3_aa: CASSPRVGSPYEQYF
cdr3_nt: TGTGCCAGCAGCCCGAGGGTAGGCTCTCCCTACGAGCAGTACTTC

d_call: TRBD1
v_call: TRBV29-1
clone_size: many
j_call: TRBJ1-2
cdr3_aa: CSVTTGQTYGYTF
cdr3_nt: TGCAGCGTAACGACAGGGCAAACTTATGGCTACACCTTC